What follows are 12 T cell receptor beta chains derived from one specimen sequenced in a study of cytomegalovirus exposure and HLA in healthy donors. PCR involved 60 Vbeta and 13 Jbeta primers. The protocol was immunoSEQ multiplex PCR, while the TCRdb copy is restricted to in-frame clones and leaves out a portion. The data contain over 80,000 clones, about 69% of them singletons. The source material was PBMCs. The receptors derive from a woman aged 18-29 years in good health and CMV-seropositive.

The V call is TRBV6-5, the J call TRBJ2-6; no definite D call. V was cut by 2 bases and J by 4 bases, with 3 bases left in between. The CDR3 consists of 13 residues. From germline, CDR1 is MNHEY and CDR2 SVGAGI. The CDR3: CASSYLGANVLTF. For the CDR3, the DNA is TGTGCCAGCAGTTACCTAGGGGCCAACGTCCTGACTTTC.

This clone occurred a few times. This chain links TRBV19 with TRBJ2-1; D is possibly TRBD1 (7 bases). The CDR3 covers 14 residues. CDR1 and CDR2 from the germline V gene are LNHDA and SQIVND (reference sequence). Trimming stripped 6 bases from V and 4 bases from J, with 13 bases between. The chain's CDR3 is CASRTQGRYNEQFF. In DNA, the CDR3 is TGTGCCAGTAGGACACAGGGGAGGTACAATGAGCAGTTCTTC.

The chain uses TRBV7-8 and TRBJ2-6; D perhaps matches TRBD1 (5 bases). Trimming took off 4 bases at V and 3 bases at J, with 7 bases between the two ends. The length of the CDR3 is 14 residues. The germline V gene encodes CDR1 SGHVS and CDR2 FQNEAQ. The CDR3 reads CASSSGLGANVLTF. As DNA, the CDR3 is TGTGCCAGCAGCTCAGGGCTTGGGGCCAACGTCCTGACTTTC.

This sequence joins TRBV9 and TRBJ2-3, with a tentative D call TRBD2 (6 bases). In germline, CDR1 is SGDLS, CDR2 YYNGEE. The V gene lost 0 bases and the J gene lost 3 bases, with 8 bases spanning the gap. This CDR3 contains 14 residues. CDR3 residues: CASSVASETDTQYF. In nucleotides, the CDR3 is TGTGCCAGCAGCGTAGCTAGCGAGACAGATACGCAGTATTTT.

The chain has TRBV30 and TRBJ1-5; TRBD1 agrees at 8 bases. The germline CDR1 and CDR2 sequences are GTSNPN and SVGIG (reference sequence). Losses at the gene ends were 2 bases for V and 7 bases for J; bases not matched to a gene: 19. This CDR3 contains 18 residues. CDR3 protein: CAWSWGAIALTGEQPQHF. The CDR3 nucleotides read TGTGCCTGGAGTTGGGGAGCTATCGCCCTGACAGGGGAACAGCCCCAGCATTTT.

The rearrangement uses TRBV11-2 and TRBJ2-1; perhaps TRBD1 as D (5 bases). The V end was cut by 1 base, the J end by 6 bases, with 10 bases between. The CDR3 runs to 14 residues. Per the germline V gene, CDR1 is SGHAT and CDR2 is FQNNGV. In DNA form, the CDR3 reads TGTGCCAGCAGCTTAGTAGGGGCTATCAATGAGCAGTTCTTC. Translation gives CASSLVGAINEQFF.

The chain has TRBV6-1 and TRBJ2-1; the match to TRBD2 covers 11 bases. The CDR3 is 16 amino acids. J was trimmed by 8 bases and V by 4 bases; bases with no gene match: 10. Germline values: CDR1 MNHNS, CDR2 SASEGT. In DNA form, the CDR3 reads TGTGCCAGCAGTGGTTTTAGCGGGGGGGTATTCGATGAGCAGTTCTTC. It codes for CASSGFSGGVFDEQFF.

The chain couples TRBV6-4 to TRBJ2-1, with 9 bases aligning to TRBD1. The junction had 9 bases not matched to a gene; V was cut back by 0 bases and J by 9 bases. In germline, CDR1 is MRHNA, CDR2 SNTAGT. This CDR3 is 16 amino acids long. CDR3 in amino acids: CASSDSGGQGFSEQFF. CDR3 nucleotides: TGTGCCAGCAGTGACTCGGGGGGACAGGGTTTCAGTGAGCAGTTCTTC.

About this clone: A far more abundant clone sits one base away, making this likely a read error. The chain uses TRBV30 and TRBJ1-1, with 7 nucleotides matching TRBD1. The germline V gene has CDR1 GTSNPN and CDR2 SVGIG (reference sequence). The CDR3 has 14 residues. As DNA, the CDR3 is TGTGCCTGGAGGCGGGAGGGGGCGATCGCTGAAGCTTCCTTT. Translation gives CAWRREGAIAEASF.

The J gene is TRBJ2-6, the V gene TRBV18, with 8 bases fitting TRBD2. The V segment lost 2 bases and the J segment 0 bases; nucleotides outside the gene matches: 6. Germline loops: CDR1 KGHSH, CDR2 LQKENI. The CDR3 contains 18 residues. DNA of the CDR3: TGTGCCAGCTCACCAGAGCTAGCGGGCTTCTCTGGGGCCAACGTCCTGACTTTC. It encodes CASSPELAGFSGANVLTF.

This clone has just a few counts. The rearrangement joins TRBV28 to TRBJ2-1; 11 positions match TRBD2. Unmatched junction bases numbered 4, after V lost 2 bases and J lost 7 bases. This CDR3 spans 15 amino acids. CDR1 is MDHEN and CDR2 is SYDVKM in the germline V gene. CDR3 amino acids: CASSLTSGSRNEQFF. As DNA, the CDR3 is TGTGCCAGCAGTTTAACTAGCGGGAGCCGGAATGAGCAGTTCTTC.

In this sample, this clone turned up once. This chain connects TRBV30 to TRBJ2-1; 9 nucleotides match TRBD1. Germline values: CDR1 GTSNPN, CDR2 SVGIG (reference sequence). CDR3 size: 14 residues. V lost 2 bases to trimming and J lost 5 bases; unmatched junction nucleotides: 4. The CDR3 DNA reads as TGTGCCTGGAGTCCCGGGACAGGGAACAATGAGCAGTTCTTC. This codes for CAWSPGTGNNEQFF.